The 28 T cell receptor beta chains listed next were all sequenced from one sample in a study of CD8 T cells in Susac syndrome. An amount of RNA that ranged from about 0.45 to 1 ug was reverse transcribed with random hexamers. TCRdb analysed the immunoSEQ multiplex PCR reads with MiXCR anew, one entry per CDR3 protein. The table records fewer than 90,000 distinct CDR3 sequences, over 85% of them present only once. Specimen: CD8+ T cells from PBMCs. These TCRs come from a human donor with Susac syndrome.

Notes on this clonotype: Germline and junction disagree at one end, which may indicate a read error. The chain employs TRBV27 and TRBJ1-1; D gene ambiguous. The CDR3 sequence is 14 residues long. CDR1 is MNHEY, CDR2 SMNVEV, per germline (reference sequence). The CDR3 bases are TGTGCTAGCAGTTTATCCCCCCTCGGGACTGAAGCTTTCTTT. This gives the protein CASSLSPLGTEAFF.

The genes are TRBV7-8 and TRBJ1-1; possible D gene TRBD1, 6 bases. The CDR3 runs 17 residues. Trimming pared 1 base from V and 1 base from J, leaving 16 bases between. Germline CDR1 reads SGHVS; CDR2 reads FQNEAQ. CDR3 sequence: CASSLVLIGGQNTEAFF. CDR3 DNA sequence: TGTGCCAGCAGCTTAGTCCTTATTGGGGGGCAGAACACTGAAGCTTTCTTT.

The chain joins TRBV3-1 to TRBJ2-7; 8 positions match TRBD2. The germline gives CDR1 LGHDT, CDR2 YNNKEL (reference sequence). The CDR3 extends over 16 amino acids. Trimming cost V 1 base and J 7 bases; bases outside gene matches: 12. The CDR3 DNA is TGTGCCAGCAGCCAAGGGCTGGCAGCGGGAGCGGGAGAGCAGTACTTC. It is translated as CASSQGLAAGAGEQYF.

V is TRBV6-2 or TRBV6-3 and J is TRBJ2-7; 8 bases agree with TRBD1. The V segment lost 6 bases and the J segment 6 bases; nucleotides outside the gene matches: 13. CDR3 size: 15 residues. Germline V gene data show CDR1 as MNHEY and CDR2 as SVGEGT. The CDR3 DNA sequence: TGTGCCAGCAGGTTCGCCCTCACAGGGGGTAGCGAGCAGTACTTC. It yields the protein CASRFALTGGSEQYF.

The chain joins TRBV27 to TRBJ2-1, with 8 bases matching TRBD1. Germline V gene sequence: CDR1 MNHEY, CDR2 SMNVEV (reference sequence). V shed 1 base, J shed 8 bases, and the junction held 4 bases outside the gene matches. This CDR3 is built from 14 residues. CDR3 sequence: CASSLWTGRDEQFF. CDR3 sequence (DNA): TGTGCCAGCAGTTTATGGACAGGGCGGGATGAGCAGTTCTTC.

CDR3 loop: CASSTGVLETQYF. The CDR3, as DNA: TGTGCCAGCAGCACGGGAGTTCTGGAGACCCAGTACTTC. The chain links TRBV5-6 to TRBJ2-5; the D gene is possibly TRBD2 (6 bases). V was shortened by 4 bases and J by 5 bases, with 12 bases between the two germline ends. Per the germline V gene, CDR1 is SGHDT and CDR2 is YYEEEE. The CDR3 sequence is 13 residues long.

Only one count was recorded for this clonotype. The gene calls are TRBV5-4 and TRBJ2-7, with TRBD2 identical over 13 bases. In germline, CDR1 is SGHNT, CDR2 YYREEE (reference sequence). With 5 bases clipped from V and 4 bases from J, the junction kept 9 bases outside the gene matches. CDR3 size: 16 residues. CDR3 nucleotides: TGTGCCAGCAGTTCACAGGAGGGACTAGCGGGATACGAGCAGTACTTC. Translation gives CASSSQEGLAGYEQYF.

The chain couples TRBV2 to TRBJ1-5; unclear D gene. The V gene lost 6 bases and the J gene lost 4 bases, with 25 bases spanning the gap. CDR3 length: 18 amino acids. Looked up from germline, CDR1 is SNHLY and CDR2 is FYNNEI. This chain's CDR3 is CASRGNYLTLKGNQPQHF. The CDR3 DNA sequence: TGTGCCAGCAGGGGTAATTACCTCACCCTTAAGGGTAATCAGCCCCAGCATTTT.

V and J are TRBV9 and TRBJ2-2; the match to TRBD1 covers 8 bases. The CDR3 totals 16 residues. After removal of 0 bases from V and 3 bases from J, the junction contained 4 bases not matched to a gene. From germline, CDR1 is SGDLS and CDR2 YYNGEE. CDR3 loop: CASSVGRGPDTGELFF. The CDR3 DNA follows: TGTGCCAGCAGCGTAGGCAGGGGGCCCGACACCGGGGAGCTGTTTTTT. Full variable domain (rest looked up from reference TRBV9 and TRBJ2-2): DSGVTQTPKHLITATGQRVTLRCSPRSGDLSVYWYQQSLDQGLQFLIQYYNGEERAKGNILERFSAQQFPDLHSELNLSSLELGDSALYFCASSVGRGPDTGELFFGEGSRLTVL.

This clonotype was detected only once. The chain has TRBV27 and TRBJ2-5, with D hard to call. Trimming shortened V by 3 bases and J by 1 base, and 9 bases separated the two germline ends. The CDR3 has 14 amino acids. Looked up from germline, CDR1 is MNHEY and CDR2 is SMNVEV (reference sequence). The CDR3 region has the DNA TGTGCCAGCAGTTTTCGGAACCCCCAAGAGACCCAGTACTTC. Translated, it gives CASSFRNPQETQYF.

The chain combines TRBV12-3 or TRBV12-4 with TRBJ2-1; the D gene is possibly TRBD2 (5 bases). Trimming cost V 11 bases and J 0 bases, with 8 bases left between them. CDR3 length: 12 residues. CDR3 nucleotide sequence: TGTGCCGCCGCGGGCTCCTACAATGAGCAGTTCTTC. It yields the protein CAAAGSYNEQFF.

The rearrangement uses TRBV11-2 and TRBJ2-5, with TRBD1 identical over 9 bases. CDR1 and CDR2 (germline): SGHAT, FQNNGV. This CDR3 comprises 20 residues. V trimming: 1 base; J trimming: 0 bases; junction bases outside the gene matches: 15. In DNA form, the CDR3 reads TGTGCCAGCAGCTTAGTTCCGGACAGGGGCTTCTCCATGTACCAAGAGACCCAGTACTTC. Translated, it gives CASSLVPDRGFSMYQETQYF.

This chain connects TRBV12-3 or TRBV12-4 to TRBJ1-1; D ambiguous. The length of the CDR3 is 14 residues. V lost 1 base, J lost 4 bases, and 10 bases lay in between. CDR3 bases: TGTGCCAGCAGTTTAGGTACGGCGACCACTGAAGCTTTCTTT. Protein sequence: CASSLGTATTEAFF.

The rearrangement links TRBV20-1 to TRBJ2-1; D assignment may be TRBD1 or TRBD2 (5 bases each). V was trimmed by 5 bases and J by 4 bases, leaving 21 bases between them. This CDR3 has 16 residues. Germline V lookup: CDR1 DFQATT, CDR2 SNEGSKA (reference sequence). CDR3 protein: CSARSRDRPLYNEQFF. For the CDR3, the DNA is TGCAGTGCTCGAAGTCGGGACCGACCCTTGTACAATGAGCAGTTCTTC.

The rearrangement joins TRBV24-1 to TRBJ2-7, with D possibly TRBD1 on 7 matching bases. V shed 3 bases and J shed 1 base, with 12 bases lying between them. Germline V gene lookup returns CDR1 KGHDR and CDR2 SFDVKD. This CDR3 has 15 residues. The CDR3 reads CATSDSRGTSYEQYF. DNA for the CDR3: TGTGCCACCAGTGATAGCAGGGGGACTTCCTACGAGCAGTACTTC.

This clonotype was recorded only once. This chain uses TRBV3-1 with TRBJ2-7; possible D gene TRBD1, 6 bases. The germline CDR1 and CDR2 sequences are LGHDT and YNNKEL (reference sequence). This CDR3 has 15 amino acids. V lost 0 bases, J lost 2 bases, and 11 bases lay in between. The CDR3 protein is CASSQDATGPYEQYF. As DNA, the CDR3 is TGTGCCAGCAGCCAAGATGCCACAGGGCCCTACGAGCAGTACTTC.

The chain is built from TRBV3-1 and TRBJ2-1; D uncertain. The CDR3 length is 14 residues. Trimming cost V 1 base and J 4 bases, with 8 bases left between them. Germline lookup yields CDR1 LGHDT and CDR2 YNNKEL (reference sequence). The CDR3 is CASSQGRGYNEQFF. The CDR3 DNA reads as TGTGCCAGCAGCCAAGGTCGAGGATACAATGAGCAGTTCTTC.

The chain carries TRBV20-1 and TRBJ2-1; TRBD1 matches 9 bases. In germline, CDR1 is DFQATT, CDR2 SNEGSKA (reference sequence). CDR3 size: 12 residues. Trimming at V came to 4 bases and at J to 6 bases, leaving 1 base not matched to a gene. The CDR3 reads CSATTGGNEQFF. The CDR3 DNA follows: TGCAGTGCTACGACAGGGGGCAATGAGCAGTTCTTC.

V usage is TRBV20-1 and J usage is TRBJ2-7; 10 bases map to TRBD1. CDR1 and CDR2 from the germline V gene are DFQATT and SNEGSKA (reference sequence). The CDR3 runs 15 residues. V lost 5 bases and J lost 7; bases outside the gene matches: 14. The CDR3 nucleotides are TGCAGTGCTGAACACCCGGGACAGGGGATGGGAGAGCAGTACTTC. Translated: CSAEHPGQGMGEQYF.

V and J are TRBV7-9 and TRBJ2-5; tentatively, D is TRBD2 (7 bases). Germline CDR1 reads SEHNR; CDR2 reads FQNEAQ (reference sequence). Trimming removed 4 bases at V and 5 bases at J, with 17 bases between. This CDR3 has 15 amino acids. CDR3 coding DNA: TGTGCCAGCAGCTCAGGGGCGAGGGGGGGTGAGACCCAGTACTTC. This sequence encodes CASSSGARGGETQYF. The full variable domain, completed using reference TRBV7-9 and TRBJ2-5, is DTGVSQNPRHKITKRGQNVTFRCDPISEHNRLYWYRQTLGQGPEFLTYFQNEAQLEKSRLLSDRFSAERPKGSFSTLEIQRTEQGDSAMYLCASSSGARGGETQYFGPGTRLLVL.

The J gene is TRBJ2-7, the V gene TRBV7-2; TRBD1 matches 9 bases. Trimming took 5 bases from V and 2 from J; bases not matched to a gene: 7. CDR1 and CDR2 from the germline V gene are SGHTA and FQGNSA. The CDR3 runs 15 residues. The CDR3 spells CASSEGQGPPYEQYF. CDR3 DNA sequence: TGTGCCAGCAGCGAGGGACAGGGCCCACCCTACGAGCAGTACTTC.

The chain couples TRBV19 to TRBJ1-5; TRBD1 matches 8 bases. After removal of 0 bases from V and 7 bases from J, the junction contained 5 bases not matched to a gene. CDR3 length equals 15 residues. CDR1 LNHDA and CDR2 SQIVND come from the germline V gene (reference sequence). The CDR3 DNA sequence: TGTGCCAGTAGTATAGAGGGCAGGGGGCGACAGCCCCAGCATTTT. As protein: CASSIEGRGRQPQHF.

Only one count was recorded for this clonotype. This chain uses TRBV7-9 with TRBJ1-2; 7 nucleotides align to TRBD1. Losses at the gene ends were 0 bases for V and 4 bases for J; bases not matched to a gene: 5. Per the germline V gene, CDR1 is SEHNR and CDR2 is FQNEAQ (reference sequence). The length of the CDR3 is 15 residues. The CDR3 nucleotides read TGTGCCAGCAGCTTAGCCCAGGGGGGGACCTATGGCTACACCTTC. Amino acids: CASSLAQGGTYGYTF. The full variable domain, in which reference TRBV7-9 and TRBJ1-2 provide the parts outside the CDR3, is DTGVSQNPRHKITKRGQNVTFRCDPISEHNRLYWYRQTLGQGPEFLTYFQNEAQLEKSRLLSDRFSAERPKGSFSTLEIQRTEQGDSAMYLCASSLAQGGTYGYTFGSGTRLTVV.

This clonotype was detected only once. The rearrangement links TRBV28 to TRBJ2-7; 7 nucleotides match TRBD1. Germline CDR1 MDHEN, CDR2 SYDVKM. The CDR3 runs 14 residues. V gave up 5 bases and J gave up 3 bases; unmatched junction bases: 7. The CDR3 spells CASSESGGNYEQYF. The CDR3 coding sequence is TGTGCCAGCAGTGAGTCAGGGGGAAACTACGAGCAGTACTTC.

This clonotype was observed once. V usage is TRBV11-2 and J usage is TRBJ2-7, with D perhaps matching TRBD1 (6 bases). This CDR3 has 14 residues. Germline V gives CDR1 SGHAT, CDR2 FQNNGV. V was cut by 3 bases and J by 3 bases, with 12 bases left in between. CDR3 in DNA: TGTGCCAGCAGCTTCCTAGGCAGGGGCTACGAGCAGTACTTC. Protein: CASSFLGRGYEQYF.

J is TRBJ2-7 and V is TRBV3-1; D ambiguous. V lost 0 bases and J 1 base, leaving 19 bases between the germline ends. The germline gives CDR1 LGHDT, CDR2 YNNKEL (reference sequence). This CDR3 contains 18 residues. The CDR3 reads CASSQDISYLESSYEQYF. CDR3 nucleotides: TGTGCCAGCAGCCAAGATATTAGCTACCTAGAGAGTTCCTACGAGCAGTACTTC.

This chain connects TRBV6-5 to TRBJ1-1, with D perhaps matching TRBD1 (6 bases). V was shortened by 6 bases and J by 2 bases, with 16 bases between the two germline ends. The CDR3 consists of 15 residues. Germline CDR1 reads MNHEY; CDR2 reads SVGAGI. CDR3 region: CASSSPGDRNTEAFF. CDR3 sequence (DNA): TGTGCCAGCAGCTCACCAGGGGATAGAAACACTGAAGCTTTCTTT.

The J gene is TRBJ1-2, the V gene TRBV2; TRBD1 matches 7 bases. Trimming at V came to 6 bases and at J to 2 bases, leaving 12 bases not matched to a gene. CDR3 length equals 16 residues. Germline CDR1 and CDR2: SNHLY and FYNNEI. CDR3 protein: CASRDREEVLNYGYTF. In nucleotides, the CDR3 is TGTGCCAGCAGAGACAGGGAGGAGGTCTTGAACTATGGCTACACCTTC.